This is a list of T cell receptor beta chains from one sample in a study of T cell responses to AZD1222 COVID-19 vaccine. Measured with immunoSEQ multiplex PCR; TCRdb has only the in-frame clones, and not every one. Of 150,000 to 200,000 clones in the sample, about nine tenths were seen once. Sequenced material: peripheral blood, taken 28 days after the second AZD1222 dose. These receptors were taken from an adult who received the AZD1222 COVID-19 vaccine. Each CDR3 is given with its conserved first and last residue. D genes are given only for firm matches. Only part of the rows carry a size: once, few, many, or a class if the clone is expanded.

V	D	J	size	CDR3	DNA
TRBV5-5	-	TRBJ2-5	-	CASSAGTPLIRETQYF	TGTGCCAGCAGCGCCGGGACTCCTCTTATCCGAGAGACCCAGTACTTC
TRBV29-1	-	TRBJ1-1	-	CSVQGPGARTEAFF	TGCAGCGTTCAAGGCCCGGGGGCGAGAACTGAAGCTTTCTTT
TRBV3-1/TRBV3-2	-	TRBJ1-5	few	CASSQGISNQPQHF	TGTGCCAGCAGCCAAGGGATTAGCAATCAGCCCCAGCATTTT
TRBV6-2/TRBV6-3	TRBD1	TRBJ1-2	few	CASSYPAGGASGYTF	TGTGCCAGCAGTTACCCCGCAGGGGGCGCGTCTGGCTACACCTTC
TRBV7-9	-	TRBJ2-3	-	CASTEAGSTDTQYF	TGTGCCAGCACGGAAGCGGGTAGCACAGATACGCAGTATTTT
TRBV4-1	-	TRBJ1-5	-	CASSLKAGVGSNQPQHF	TGCGCCAGCAGCCTTAAGGCGGGGGTTGGAAGCAATCAGCCCCAGCATTTT
TRBV19	-	TRBJ1-5	-	CASSIPVSNQPQHF	TGTGCCAGTAGTATCCCGGTTAGCAATCAGCCCCAGCATTTT
TRBV10-2	-	TRBJ1-4	-	CASRALQGANEKLFF	TGCGCCAGCAGGGCCTTACAGGGAGCTAATGAAAAACTGTTTTTT
TRBV6-5	-	TRBJ2-7	few	CASSSAAQAAYEQYF	TGTGCCAGCAGTTCCGCGGCACAGGCGGCCTACGAGCAGTACTTC
TRBV19	-	TRBJ1-4	-	CASSIVQPNEKLFF	TGTGCCAGTAGTATTGTACAGCCTAATGAAAAACTGTTTTTT
TRBV13	-	TRBJ1-4	-	CASIPGLREKLFF	TGTGCCAGCATCCCAGGTCTACGGGAAAAACTGTTTTTT
TRBV4-1	TRBD2	TRBJ2-1	-	CASSQEAGGPYEQFF	TGCGCCAGCAGCCAAGAAGCGGGAGGGCCGTATGAGCAGTTCTTC
TRBV19	-	TRBJ2-7	-	CASSIGSSYEQYF	TGTGCCAGTAGTATAGGTAGCTCCTACGAGCAGTACTTC
TRBV5-4	-	TRBJ1-5	-	CASSLGAGKNQPQHF	TGTGCCAGCAGCTTGGGGGCAGGGAAAAATCAGCCCCAGCATTTT
TRBV19	-	TRBJ1-5	-	CATFFRGQPQHF	TGTGCCACCTTCTTCCGGGGACAGCCCCAGCATTTT
TRBV28	TRBD1	TRBJ1-2	-	CAHGQEGGYGYTF	TGTGCACACGGACAGGAAGGGGGCTATGGCTACACCTTC
TRBV5-4	TRBD2	TRBJ2-2	-	CASSLELAGGANTGELFF	TGTGCCAGCAGCTTGGAACTAGCGGGAGGAGCGAACACCGGGGAGCTGTTTTTT
TRBV5-1	-	TRBJ1-1	few	CASSLAGSEAFF	TGCGCCAGCAGCCTCGCCGGGTCTGAAGCTTTCTTT
TRBV25-1	-	TRBJ1-4	-	CASRAGTFNEKLFF	TGTGCCAGCCGCGCCGGGACGTTTAATGAAAAACTGTTTTTT
TRBV5-1	-	TRBJ1-3	few	CASRGGSTSGNTIYF	TGCGCCAGCAGAGGAGGGAGTACCTCTGGAAACACCATATATTTT
TRBV3-1/TRBV3-2	-	TRBJ1-3	few	CASSPFQGEGNTIYF	TGTGCCAGCAGCCCCTTCCAGGGAGAGGGAAACACCATATATTTT
TRBV4-2	-	TRBJ2-3	-	CASSQDTTGSSTDTQYF	TGTGCCAGCAGCCAAGATACGACGGGATCTTCCACAGATACGCAGTATTTT
TRBV19	-	TRBJ1-5	-	CASSIAPQPQHF	TGTGCCAGTAGTATAGCTCCCCAGCCCCAGCATTTT
TRBV2	-	TRBJ2-6	-	CASGRTSGANVLTF	TGTGCCAGTGGGCGGACCTCTGGGGCCAACGTCCTGACTTTC
TRBV6-5	-	TRBJ1-1	once	CASSYSRTATEAFF	TGTGCCAGCAGTTACTCTCGGACAGCCACTGAAGCTTTCTTT
TRBV29-1	-	TRBJ1-2	-	CSVRDRDTGYTF	TGCAGCGTTCGGGACCGGGACACTGGCTACACCTTC
TRBV6-6	-	TRBJ1-6	-	CARLGVLNSPLHF	TGTGCCAGACTTGGAGTTTTGAATTCACCCCTCCACTTT
TRBV6-5	-	TRBJ2-3	-	CASRGVGTDTQYF	TGTGCCAGCAGGGGGGTTGGGACAGATACGCAGTATTTT
TRBV5-6	-	TRBJ1-5	-	CASSPGRDQPQHF	TGTGCCAGCAGCCCCGGGAGGGATCAGCCCCAGCATTTT
TRBV7-9	TRBD2	TRBJ2-3	-	CASSFGTSDADTQYF	TGTGCCAGCAGCTTCGGGACTAGCGATGCAGATACGCAGTATTTT
TRBV4-2	-	TRBJ1-5	-	CASSQEGAGRGQPQHF	TGTGCCAGCAGCCAAGAGGGCGCGGGACGGGGTCAGCCCCAGCATTTT
TRBV6-2/TRBV6-3	-	TRBJ1-1	-	CASIPPGWGNTEAFF	TGTGCCAGCATCCCCCCGGGGTGGGGGAACACTGAAGCTTTCTTT
TRBV27	-	TRBJ1-3	once	CATRAFPLSGNTIYF	TGTGCCACCAGGGCCTTCCCTCTCTCTGGAAACACCATATATTTT
TRBV20-1	-	TRBJ1-1	-	CSASILFF	TGCAGTGCTAGTATCCTCTTCTTT
TRBV30	TRBD1	TRBJ1-1	-	CAWSVQRGGRYTEAFF	TGTGCCTGGAGTGTTCAGCGAGGGGGCCGGTACACTGAAGCTTTCTTT
TRBV18	-	TRBJ2-5	-	CASSPPHEVEETQYF	TGTGCCAGCTCACCGCCCCACGAGGTCGAAGAGACCCAGTACTTC
TRBV2	-	TRBJ2-3	-	CASEGNGVTSTDTQYF	TGTGCCAGCGAGGGTAATGGCGTAACGAGCACAGATACGCAGTATTTT
TRBV12-3/TRBV12-4	-	TRBJ1-5	few	CASSNSENQPQHF	TGTGCCAGCAGCAATTCTGAGAATCAGCCCCAGCATTTT
TRBV30	-	TRBJ1-6	-	CAWTEGAGDSPLHF	TGTGCCTGGACCGAGGGCGCGGGTGACTCACCCCTCCACTTT
TRBV9	-	TRBJ2-1	-	CASSLRGSSYNEQFF	TGTGCCAGCAGCCTTAGGGGGAGCTCCTACAATGAGCAGTTCTTC
TRBV7-9	TRBD1	TRBJ1-6	-	CASSLLGQDNSPLHF	TGTGCCAGCAGCTTACTCGGACAGGATAATTCACCCCTCCACTTT
TRBV2	TRBD1	TRBJ1-2	-	CASSALGGGGTGYTF	TGTGCCAGCAGTGCTCTAGGGGGCGGTGGAACTGGCTACACCTTC
TRBV19	-	TRBJ2-5	-	CASSPPMSQETQYF	TGTGCCAGCAGCCCCCCGATGAGCCAAGAGACCCAGTACTTC
TRBV5-4	TRBD1	TRBJ1-2	-	CASSLGQGGYGYTF	TGTGCCAGCAGCTTGGGACAGGGGGGCTATGGCTACACCTTC
TRBV10-3	TRBD1	TRBJ2-7	-	CAISITGDSYEQYF	TGTGCCATCAGTATCACAGGGGACTCCTACGAGCAGTACTTC
TRBV18	-	TRBJ1-1	-	CASSPDIPNTEAFF	TGTGCCAGCTCACCGGACATCCCGAACACTGAAGCTTTCTTT
TRBV28	TRBD2	TRBJ2-1	-	CASSLSLAGSNEQFF	TGTGCCAGCAGTTTGTCTCTAGCGGGGAGCAATGAGCAGTTCTTC
TRBV10-3	-	TRBJ1-2	-	CAISAVRGDYGYTF	TGTGCCATCAGTGCAGTCAGGGGTGACTATGGCTACACCTTC
TRBV27	-	TRBJ1-5	few	CASSLYFNQPQHF	TGTGCCAGCAGTTTATACTTCAATCAGCCCCAGCATTTT
TRBV6-5	TRBD1	TRBJ1-1	-	CASSYFGTGDEAFF	TGTGCCAGCAGTTACTTCGGGACAGGGGACGAAGCTTTCTTT
TRBV7-3	-	TRBJ2-5	-	CASSFAGSEGETQYF	TGTGCCAGCAGCTTCGCCGGGAGTGAGGGGGAGACCCAGTACTTC
TRBV2	TRBD1	TRBJ2-7	-	CASGRGQVSYEQYF	TGTGCCAGCGGGCGGGGACAGGTGTCCTACGAGCAGTACTTC
TRBV5-1	TRBD1	TRBJ1-3	-	CASSSGQVYSGNTIYF	TGCGCCAGCAGCTCGGGACAGGTCTACTCTGGAAACACCATATATTTT
TRBV11-2	TRBD1	TRBJ2-2	-	CASSFGTAHTGELFF	TGTGCCAGCAGCTTCGGGACAGCCCACACCGGGGAGCTGTTTTTT
TRBV30	TRBD1	TRBJ1-3	few	CAWTQLGSYGTGPSGNTIYF	TGTGCCTGGACTCAACTAGGGAGTTACGGGACAGGGCCTTCTGGAAACACCATATATTTT
TRBV6-5	-	TRBJ2-7	-	CASSYSVIRGSYEQYF	TGTGCCAGCAGTTACTCGGTAATACGGGGTTCCTACGAGCAGTACTTC
TRBV6-1	-	TRBJ2-4	few	CASSEAKLKRGGNIQYF	TGTGCCAGCAGTGAAGCCAAACTTAAAAGGGGGGGAAACATTCAGTACTTC
TRBV10-1	-	TRBJ2-1	-	CASSEARGSYNEQFF	TGCGCCAGCAGTGAGGCGAGGGGCTCCTACAATGAGCAGTTCTTC
TRBV6-2/TRBV6-3	-	TRBJ2-2	-	CASSMVVTGPPTGELFF	TGTGCCAGCAGCATGGTGGTGACAGGCCCCCCCACCGGGGAGCTGTTTTTT
TRBV3-1/TRBV3-2	-	TRBJ2-7	-	CASSQDIGLDEQYF	TGTGCCAGCAGCCAAGATATAGGTCTCGACGAGCAGTACTTC